The source of this T cell receptor (beta chain) is a study of T cell repertoires in cytomegalovirus infection. Overall study: Public signatures in TCR beta pointed to CMV infection and matching HLA type.

Regarding the study as a whole: In two of eight donors, the top clonotype was HLA-C-restricted CMV-specific. CMV carriers with the relevant HLA were identified by cumulative public TCR beta family frequency.

This clonotype occurred many times. Its antigen is unidentified. Each CDR3 protein is one row after TCRdb ran MiXCR on the reads. The sample records fewer than 550,000 distinct CDR3 sequences, around 10% being singletons. The sample consisted of PBMCs. The TCR originated in a human donor in good health (CMV status not recorded). Some clones in this sample may be carry-over from other donors' samples.

The CDR3 nucleotides read TGTGCCAGCAGCTCCCGACTAGAATTCACGTTCTTC. This translates into CASSSRLEFTFF. The rearrangement uses TRBV7-9 and TRBJ2-1; a possible D gene is TRBD2 (6 bases). Trimming pared 4 bases from V and 15 bases from J, leaving 16 bases between. This CDR3 comprises 12 residues. Germline loops: CDR1 SEHNR, CDR2 FQNEAQ (reference sequence). Full variable domain (rest looked up from reference TRBV7-9 and TRBJ2-1): DTGVSQNPRHKITKRGQNVTFRCDPISEHNRLYWYRQTLGQGPEFLTYFQNEAQLEKSRLLSDRFSAERPKGSFSTLEIQRTEQGDSAMYLCASSSRLEFTFFGPGTRLTVL.